Sequencing of this T cell receptor beta chain was carried out in a study of PD-1 blockade in mismatch repair-deficient tumors. In the study overall: All were previously treated, progressing patients with about twelve mismatch repair-deficient cancer types. Broader study findings: After pembrolizumab, tumor-resident clones rose rapidly, then generally contracted before radiologic responses.

Every patient had mismatch repair deficiency by PCR or immunohistochemistry. TCRs were sequenced from a few patients responding to pembrolizumab. Clones were sequenced by immunoSEQ multiplex PCR, and TCRdb holds only the in-frame ones, with some missing. Found here are 75,000 to 80,000 clones, 80% to 90% of them singletons; the top ten hold roughly 5.5%. Of note for this clone: As yet, its antigen is unknown.

The germline CDR1 and CDR2 sequences are SGHNT and YENEEA. V lost 1 base to trimming and J lost 5 bases, with 12 bases between them. This CDR3 spans 14 amino acids. This sequence joins TRBV11-3 and TRBJ2-7, with a possible D match to TRBD1 (6 bases). Sequenced here: peripheral blood, sampled 44 weeks after starting pembrolizumab. The TCR sequence derives from an adult with mismatch repair-deficient cancer. CDR3 bases: TGTGCCAGCAGCTTAGGGGGGCGCATCGACGAGCAGTACTTC. It is translated as CASSLGGRIDEQYF.